The entry that follows covers one T cell receptor (beta chain) sequence. No antigen is known for it. This specimen belongs to a study of vaccination and CD4 T cells after COVID-19. Study findings and constraints: Spike mono-reactivity was evident in 304 of the 307 vaccine-specific clones derived from convalescent patients.

One entry per CDR3 protein, called by TCRdb with MiXCR from the PCR reads. The table records 15,000 to 20,000 distinct CDR3 sequences, about 62% of them present only once. The germline gives CDR1 MNHEY, CDR2 SVGEGT. CDR3 length: 17 residues. V was clipped by 0 bases and J by 7 bases; unmatched bases: 11. The receptor was isolated from a human donor who had recovered from COVID-19. Sample: CD4+ T cells from blood, taken before SARS-CoV-2 vaccination. The rearrangement links TRBV6-2 or TRBV6-3 to TRBJ2-2; 7 nucleotides align to TRBD1. The CDR3, as DNA: TGTGCCAGCAGTTACTCGAGGCAGGGGGTACGAAGCGGGGAGCTGTTTTTT. Amino acid sequence: CASSYSRQGVRSGELFF.